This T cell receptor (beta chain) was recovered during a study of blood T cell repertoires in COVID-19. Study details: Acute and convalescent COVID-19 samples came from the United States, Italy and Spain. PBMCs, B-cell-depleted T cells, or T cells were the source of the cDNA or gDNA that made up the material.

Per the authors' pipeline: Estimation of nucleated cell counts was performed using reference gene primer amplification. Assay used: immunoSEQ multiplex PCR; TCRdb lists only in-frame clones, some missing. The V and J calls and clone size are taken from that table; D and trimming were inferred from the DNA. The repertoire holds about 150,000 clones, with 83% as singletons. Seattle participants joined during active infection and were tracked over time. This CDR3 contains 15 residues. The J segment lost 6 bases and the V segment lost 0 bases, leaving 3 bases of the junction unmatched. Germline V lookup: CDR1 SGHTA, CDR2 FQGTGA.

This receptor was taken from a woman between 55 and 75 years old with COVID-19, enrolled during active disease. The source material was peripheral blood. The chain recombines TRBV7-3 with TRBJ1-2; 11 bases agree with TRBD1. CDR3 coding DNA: TGTGCCAGCAGCTTAACAGGACAGGGGGCGGATGGCTACACCTTC. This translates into CASSLTGQGADGYTF.